The rows below give T cell receptor beta chains drawn from one sample of a study of blood T cell repertoires in COVID-19. The assay was immunoSEQ multiplex PCR, and TCRdb's table has in-frame clones only and misses some. This sample has fewer than 250,000 clones, with roughly 84% found just once. The sample comprised PBMCs or T cells enriched from blood (not recorded which). These receptors were collected from a woman aged 25-40 years who had been exposed to COVID-19. The CDR3 runs from the conserved cysteine through the conserved F or W. Each record gives: J gene, V gene, D gene, CDR3 length, clone size, CDR3 protein, CDR3 DNA. D genes are given only for firm matches. Where a row states a size, it is once, few, many or the class of an expanded clone; other rows omit it.

j_gene: TRBJ2-2
v_gene: TRBV5-1
d_gene: .
len: 15
abundance: .
CDR3aa: CASSFASTDTGELFF
CDR3nt: TGCGCCAGCAGCTTTGCGTCTACTGATACCGGGGAGCTGTTTTTT

j_gene: TRBJ1-5
v_gene: TRBV4-1
d_gene: .
len: 13
abundance: .
CDR3aa: CASSQALSQPQHF
CDR3nt: TGCGCCAGCAGCCAAGCGCTAAGTCAGCCCCAGCATTTT

j_gene: TRBJ1-4
v_gene: TRBV29-1
d_gene: TRBD1
len: 15
abundance: .
CDR3aa: CSVEALQGAQEKLFF
CDR3nt: TGCAGCGTTGAAGCCCTACAGGGGGCACAAGAAAAACTGTTTTTT

j_gene: TRBJ1-1
v_gene: TRBV5-4
d_gene: .
len: 14
abundance: .
CDR3aa: CASSIRRGNTEAFF
CDR3nt: TGTGCCAGCAGCATACGAAGGGGGAACACTGAAGCTTTCTTT

j_gene: TRBJ1-4
v_gene: TRBV5-4
d_gene: .
len: 14
abundance: once
CDR3aa: CASTRAGRSEKLFF
CDR3nt: TGTGCCAGCACCCGGGCAGGGCGGAGTGAAAAACTGTTTTTT

j_gene: TRBJ2-7
v_gene: TRBV12-3/TRBV12-4
d_gene: TRBD1
len: 13
abundance: .
CDR3aa: CASSRDSIGEQYF
CDR3nt: TGTGCCAGCAGTCGGGACAGTATTGGCGAGCAGTACTTC

j_gene: TRBJ1-2
v_gene: TRBV20-1
d_gene: .
len: 13
abundance: .
CDR3aa: CSASLWSGTIFTF
CDR3nt: TGCAGTGCTAGTCTATGGTCAGGGACAATCTTCACCTTC

j_gene: TRBJ2-3
v_gene: TRBV4-2
d_gene: TRBD2
len: 18
abundance: .
CDR3aa: CASSQETVVAGRADTQYF
CDR3nt: TGTGCCAGCAGCCAAGAAACAGTAGTAGCGGGGCGGGCAGATACGCAGTATTTT

j_gene: TRBJ1-6
v_gene: TRBV9
d_gene: TRBD1
len: 16
abundance: .
CDR3aa: CASSVEGKGQGLPLHF
CDR3nt: TGTGCCAGCAGCGTAGAGGGAAAAGGACAGGGGCTTCCCCTCCACTTT

j_gene: TRBJ2-1
v_gene: TRBV7-2
d_gene: .
len: 15
abundance: .
CDR3aa: CASTSWASAYNEQFF
CDR3nt: TGTGCCAGCACCTCGTGGGCCTCGGCCTACAATGAGCAGTTCTTC

j_gene: TRBJ1-6
v_gene: TRBV4-1
d_gene: .
len: 20
abundance: .
CDR3aa: CASSPVQPGRVVGENSPLHF
CDR3nt: TGCGCCAGCAGCCCGGTCCAGCCGGGGAGGGTTGTGGGGGAAAATTCACCCCTCCACTTT

j_gene: TRBJ2-3
v_gene: TRBV29-1
d_gene: TRBD2
len: 13
abundance: few
CDR3aa: CSVDGGAADTQYF
CDR3nt: TGCAGCGTTGACGGGGGGGCCGCAGATACGCAGTATTTT

j_gene: TRBJ1-2
v_gene: TRBV25-1
d_gene: .
len: 14
abundance: .
CDR3aa: CASSESGVLYGYTF
CDR3nt: TGTGCCAGCAGTGAATCGGGGGTTCTCTATGGCTACACCTTC

j_gene: TRBJ1-2
v_gene: TRBV4-3
d_gene: .
len: 15
abundance: once
CDR3aa: CASSPVPGEGYGYTF
CDR3nt: TGCGCCAGCAGCCCCGTACCGGGGGAGGGGTATGGCTACACCTTC

j_gene: TRBJ2-2
v_gene: TRBV5-6
d_gene: TRBD2
len: 18
abundance: .
CDR3aa: CASSSRTSGGASTGELFF
CDR3nt: TGTGCCAGCAGCTCGCGGACTAGCGGGGGGGCAAGCACCGGGGAGCTGTTTTTT

j_gene: TRBJ1-2
v_gene: TRBV12-3/TRBV12-4
d_gene: .
len: 11
abundance: .
CDR3aa: CASSFGVGYTF
CDR3nt: TGTGCCAGCAGTTTCGGGGTGGGCTACACCTTC

j_gene: TRBJ2-5
v_gene: TRBV7-2
d_gene: TRBD2
len: 13
abundance: .
CDR3aa: CASSLLGGETQYF
CDR3nt: TGTGCCAGCAGCTTACTCGGGGGGGAGACCCAGTACTTC

j_gene: TRBJ2-1
v_gene: TRBV27
d_gene: TRBD2
len: 13
abundance: once
CDR3aa: CASSLGTSYEQFF
CDR3nt: TGTGCCAGCAGTTTAGGGACTAGCTATGAGCAGTTCTTC

j_gene: TRBJ2-3
v_gene: TRBV7-8
d_gene: .
len: 12
abundance: .
CDR3aa: CASSYSVDTQYF
CDR3nt: TGTGCCAGCAGCTACTCGGTAGATACGCAGTATTTT

j_gene: TRBJ2-5
v_gene: TRBV19
d_gene: .
len: 11
abundance: .
CDR3aa: CASMASGTQYF
CDR3nt: TGTGCCAGTATGGCATCAGGGACCCAGTACTTC

j_gene: TRBJ1-2
v_gene: TRBV6-1
d_gene: TRBD1
len: 15
abundance: few
CDR3aa: CASSEPDRGNYGYTF
CDR3nt: TGTGCCAGCAGTGAACCGGACAGGGGAAACTATGGCTACACCTTC

j_gene: TRBJ1-1
v_gene: TRBV5-1
d_gene: .
len: 14
abundance: once
CDR3aa: CASSLIAPGTEAFF
CDR3nt: TGCGCCAGCAGCTTGATTGCTCCGGGAACTGAAGCTTTCTTT

j_gene: TRBJ2-1
v_gene: TRBV5-8
d_gene: .
len: 14
abundance: .
CDR3aa: CASSLWHSNNEQFF
CDR3nt: TGTGCCAGCAGCTTGTGGCATTCGAACAATGAGCAGTTCTTC

j_gene: TRBJ1-5
v_gene: TRBV5-6
d_gene: .
len: 14
abundance: few
CDR3aa: CASSLVGNNQPQHF
CDR3nt: TGTGCCAGCAGCTTGGTGGGCAACAATCAGCCCCAGCATTTT

j_gene: TRBJ2-3
v_gene: TRBV30
d_gene: .
len: 14
abundance: .
CDR3aa: CAWRDISVGDTQYF
CDR3nt: TGTGCCTGGAGGGATATTAGCGTGGGAGATACGCAGTATTTT

j_gene: TRBJ1-2
v_gene: TRBV5-5
d_gene: .
len: 13
abundance: .
CDR3aa: CATEDSQLYGYTF
CDR3nt: TGTGCCACCGAGGACAGCCAACTCTATGGCTACACCTTC

j_gene: TRBJ2-7
v_gene: TRBV30
d_gene: TRBD2
len: 14
abundance: .
CDR3aa: CAWRKWGGGYEQYF
CDR3nt: TGTGCCTGGAGGAAGTGGGGCGGGGGTTACGAGCAGTACTTC

j_gene: TRBJ1-2
v_gene: TRBV3-1/TRBV3-2
d_gene: TRBD1
len: 16
abundance: .
CDR3aa: CASSQSAGTGNYGYTF
CDR3nt: TGTGCCAGCAGCCAAAGCGCCGGGACAGGGAACTATGGCTACACCTTC

j_gene: TRBJ2-7
v_gene: TRBV20-1
d_gene: .
len: 11
abundance: .
CDR3aa: CSAQFTGPRYF
CDR3nt: TGCAGTGCGCAATTCACAGGGCCCCGGTACTTC

j_gene: TRBJ1-3
v_gene: TRBV5-1
d_gene: TRBD1
len: 17
abundance: few
CDR3aa: CASSLRAGDSSGNTIYF
CDR3nt: TGCGCCAGCAGCTTAAGAGCAGGGGACAGCTCTGGAAACACCATATATTTT

j_gene: TRBJ2-1
v_gene: TRBV3-1/TRBV3-2
d_gene: .
len: 15
abundance: .
CDR3aa: CASSQYLSSYNEQFF
CDR3nt: TGTGCCAGCAGCCAATACCTTAGCTCCTACAATGAGCAGTTCTTC

j_gene: TRBJ2-1
v_gene: TRBV3-1/TRBV3-2
d_gene: TRBD1
len: 14
abundance: .
CDR3aa: CASSPGQGNNEQFF
CDR3nt: TGTGCCAGCAGCCCGGGACAGGGGAACAATGAGCAGTTCTTC